The following is a T cell receptor (beta chain) sequence with its context. The antigen is undetermined. The CDR3 spans 12 residues. Between the trimmed V and J ends, which lost 5 bases and 4 bases, there was a span of 8 bases. In germline, CDR1 is SQVTM, CDR2 ANQGSEA. Healthy Caucasians were all of the donors. TCRdb used MiXCR to reprocess the 5' RACE reads, holding one entry per CDR3 protein. The sample has about 690,000 distinct CDR3 sequences; less than 7% are singletons. The data were taken from a study of identical twins. General observations from the study: Out-of-frame alpha sequences shared between twins exhibited an excess of low generation probability.

Material: naive T cells sorted from blood. The chain couples TRBV29-1 to TRBJ2-2; D is ambiguous. The clonotype comes from a man between 18 and 29 years old in good health. The CDR3 loop is CSVRSSTGELFF. The CDR3 DNA reads as TGCAGCGTTCGGTCGTCCACCGGGGAGCTGTTTTTT.